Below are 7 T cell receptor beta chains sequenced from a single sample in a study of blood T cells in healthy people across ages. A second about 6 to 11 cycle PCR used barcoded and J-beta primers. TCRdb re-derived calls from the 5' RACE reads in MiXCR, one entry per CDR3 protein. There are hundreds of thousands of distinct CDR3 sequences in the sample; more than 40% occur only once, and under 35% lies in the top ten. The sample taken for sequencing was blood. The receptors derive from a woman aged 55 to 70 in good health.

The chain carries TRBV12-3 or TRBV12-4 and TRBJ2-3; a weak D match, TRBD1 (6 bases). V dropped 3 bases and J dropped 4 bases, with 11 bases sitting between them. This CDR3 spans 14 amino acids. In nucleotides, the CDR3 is TGTGCCAGCAGTTTTGGACAGAAAGCAGATACGCAGTATTTT. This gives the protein CASSFGQKADTQYF.

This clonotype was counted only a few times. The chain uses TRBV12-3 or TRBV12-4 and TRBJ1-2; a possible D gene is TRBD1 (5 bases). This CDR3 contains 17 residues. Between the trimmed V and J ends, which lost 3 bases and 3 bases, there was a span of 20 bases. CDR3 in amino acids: CASSLEDWGERDYGYTF. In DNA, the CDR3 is TGTGCCAGCAGTTTGGAAGACTGGGGGGAACGAGACTATGGCTACACCTTC.

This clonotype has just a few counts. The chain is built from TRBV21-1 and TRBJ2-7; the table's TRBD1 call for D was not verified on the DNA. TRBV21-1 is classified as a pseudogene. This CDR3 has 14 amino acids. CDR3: CASTLGGASYEQYF. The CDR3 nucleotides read TGTGCCAGCACCCTAGGGGGGGCCTCCTACGAGCAGTACTTC.

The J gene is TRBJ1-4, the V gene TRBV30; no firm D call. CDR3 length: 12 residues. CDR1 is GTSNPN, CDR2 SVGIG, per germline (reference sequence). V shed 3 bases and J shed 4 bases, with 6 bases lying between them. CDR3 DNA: TGTGCCTGGAGATCTCGTAATGAAAAACTGTTTTTT. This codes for CAWRSRNEKLFF.

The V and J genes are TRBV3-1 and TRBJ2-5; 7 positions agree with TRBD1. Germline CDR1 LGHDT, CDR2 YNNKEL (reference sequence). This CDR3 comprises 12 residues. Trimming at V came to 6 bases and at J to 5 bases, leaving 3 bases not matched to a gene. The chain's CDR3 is CASRGQFETQYF. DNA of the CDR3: TGTGCCAGCAGGGGACAGTTCGAGACCCAGTACTTC.

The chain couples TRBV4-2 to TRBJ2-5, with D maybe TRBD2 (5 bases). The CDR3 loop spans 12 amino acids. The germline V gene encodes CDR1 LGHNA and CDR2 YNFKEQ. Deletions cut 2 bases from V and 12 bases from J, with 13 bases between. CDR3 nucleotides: TGTGCCAGCAGCCAATCGAGCGGTCGGGAGTACTTC. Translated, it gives CASSQSSGREYF.

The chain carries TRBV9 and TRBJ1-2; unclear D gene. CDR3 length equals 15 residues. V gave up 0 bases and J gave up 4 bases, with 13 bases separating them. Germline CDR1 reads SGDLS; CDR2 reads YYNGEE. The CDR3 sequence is CASSVAATVSYGYTF. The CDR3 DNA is TGTGCCAGCAGCGTAGCTGCGACGGTCTCCTATGGCTACACCTTC.